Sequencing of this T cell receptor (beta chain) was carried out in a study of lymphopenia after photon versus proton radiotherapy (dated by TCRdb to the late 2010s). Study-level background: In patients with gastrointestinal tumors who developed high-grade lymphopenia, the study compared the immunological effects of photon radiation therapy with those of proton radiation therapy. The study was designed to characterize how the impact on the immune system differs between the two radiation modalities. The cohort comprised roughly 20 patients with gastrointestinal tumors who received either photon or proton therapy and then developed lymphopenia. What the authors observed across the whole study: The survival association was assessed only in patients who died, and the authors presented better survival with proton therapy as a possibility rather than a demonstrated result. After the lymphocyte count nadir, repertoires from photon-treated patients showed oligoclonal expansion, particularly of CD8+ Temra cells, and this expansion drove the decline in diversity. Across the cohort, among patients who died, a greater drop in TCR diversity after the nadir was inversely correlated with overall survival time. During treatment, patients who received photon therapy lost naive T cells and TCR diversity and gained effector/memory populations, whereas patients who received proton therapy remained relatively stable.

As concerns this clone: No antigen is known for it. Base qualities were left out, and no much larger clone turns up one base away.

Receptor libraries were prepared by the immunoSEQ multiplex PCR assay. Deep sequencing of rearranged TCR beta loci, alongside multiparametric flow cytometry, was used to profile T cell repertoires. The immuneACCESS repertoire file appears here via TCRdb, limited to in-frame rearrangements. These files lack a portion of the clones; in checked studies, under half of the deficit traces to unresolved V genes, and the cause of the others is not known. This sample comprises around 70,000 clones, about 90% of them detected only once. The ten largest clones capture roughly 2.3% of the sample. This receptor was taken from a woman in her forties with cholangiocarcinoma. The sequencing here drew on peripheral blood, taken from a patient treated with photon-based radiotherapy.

The CDR3: CASSLEGIGQSASSYNSPLHF. The DNA is TGCGCCAGCAGCTTGGAGGGAATTGGACAAAGCGCGAGCTCCTATAATTCACCCCTCCACTTT. The sequence links TRBV5-1 to TRBJ1-6; the D segment could be TRBD1, given 5 matching bases. CDR1 and CDR2, looked up from the germline V gene, are SGHRS and YFSETQ. CDR3 length: 21 amino acids, cysteine to phenylalanine. Of all the DNA, just the CDR3 is kept, 63 bases in frame from base 1. Trimming costs V 0 bases and J 0 bases, and their ends lie 22 bases apart. This CDR3, with the reference TRBV5-1 and TRBJ1-6 proteins standing in past its ends, gives the full variable domain KAGVTQTPRYLIKTRGQQVTLSCSPISGHRSVSWYQQTPGQGLQFLFEYFSETQRNKGNFPGRFSGRQFSNSRSEMNVSTLELGDSALYLCASSLEGIGQSASSYNSPLHFGNGTRLTVT.